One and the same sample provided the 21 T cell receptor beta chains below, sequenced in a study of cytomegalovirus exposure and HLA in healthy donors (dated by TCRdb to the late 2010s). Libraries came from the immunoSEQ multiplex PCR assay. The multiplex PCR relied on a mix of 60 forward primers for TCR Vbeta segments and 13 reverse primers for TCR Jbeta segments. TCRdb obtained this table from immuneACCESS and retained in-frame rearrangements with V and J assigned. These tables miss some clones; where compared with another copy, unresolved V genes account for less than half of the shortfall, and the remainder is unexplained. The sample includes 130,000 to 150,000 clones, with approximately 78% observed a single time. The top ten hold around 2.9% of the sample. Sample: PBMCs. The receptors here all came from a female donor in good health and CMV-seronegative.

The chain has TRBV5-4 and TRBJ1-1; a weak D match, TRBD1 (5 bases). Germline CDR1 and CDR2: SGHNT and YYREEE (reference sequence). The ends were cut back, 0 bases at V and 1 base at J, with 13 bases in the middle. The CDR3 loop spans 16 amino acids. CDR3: CASSLAGAGGNTEAFF. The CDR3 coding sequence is TGTGCCAGCAGCTTGGCCGGGGCGGGGGGGAACACTGAAGCTTTCTTT.

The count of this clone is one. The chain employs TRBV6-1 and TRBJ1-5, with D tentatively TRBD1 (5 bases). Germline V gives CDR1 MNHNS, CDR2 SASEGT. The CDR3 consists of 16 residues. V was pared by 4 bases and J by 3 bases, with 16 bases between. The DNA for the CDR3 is TGTGCCAGCAGTGCGCGGCGCGCAGGGTCCAATCAGCCCCAGCATTTT. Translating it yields CASSARRAGSNQPQHF.

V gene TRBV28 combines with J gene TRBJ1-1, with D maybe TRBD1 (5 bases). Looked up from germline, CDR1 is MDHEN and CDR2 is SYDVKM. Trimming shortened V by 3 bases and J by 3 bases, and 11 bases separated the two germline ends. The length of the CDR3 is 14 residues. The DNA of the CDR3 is TGTGCCAGCAGTTTGGGGGGACCTGACACTGAAGCTTTCTTT. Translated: CASSLGGPDTEAFF.

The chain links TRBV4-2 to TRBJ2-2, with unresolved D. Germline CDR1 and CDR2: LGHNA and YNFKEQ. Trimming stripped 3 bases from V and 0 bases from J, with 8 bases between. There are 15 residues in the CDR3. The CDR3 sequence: CASSHPNTNTGELFF. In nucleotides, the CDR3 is TGTGCCAGCAGCCATCCAAACACGAACACCGGGGAGCTGTTTTTT.

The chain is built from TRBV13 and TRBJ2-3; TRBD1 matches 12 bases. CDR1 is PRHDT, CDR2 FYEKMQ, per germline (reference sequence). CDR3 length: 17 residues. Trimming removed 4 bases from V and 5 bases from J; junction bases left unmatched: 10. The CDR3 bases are TGTGCCAGCAGCTCCCTGGGACAGGGGGCTTTTATAGATACGCAGTATTTT. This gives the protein CASSSLGQGAFIDTQYF.

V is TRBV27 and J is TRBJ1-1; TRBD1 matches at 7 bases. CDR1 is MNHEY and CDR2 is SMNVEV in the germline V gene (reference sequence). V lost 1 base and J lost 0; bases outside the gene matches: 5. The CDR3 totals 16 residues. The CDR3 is CASSLFRGVMNTEAFF. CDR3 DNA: TGTGCCAGCAGTTTATTCAGGGGGGTGATGAACACTGAAGCTTTCTTT.

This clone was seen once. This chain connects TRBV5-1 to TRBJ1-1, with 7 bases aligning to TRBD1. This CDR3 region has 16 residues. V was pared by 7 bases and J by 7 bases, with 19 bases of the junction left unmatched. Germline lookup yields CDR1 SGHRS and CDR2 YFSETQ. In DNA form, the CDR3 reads TGCGCCAGCCGACCGGGACAGAGCCTTTTAGGCGTTGAAGCTTTCTTT. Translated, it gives CASRPGQSLLGVEAFF. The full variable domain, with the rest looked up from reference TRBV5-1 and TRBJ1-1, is KAGVTQTPRYLIKTRGQQVTLSCSPISGHRSVSWYQQTPGQGLQFLFEYFSETQRNKGNFPGRFSGRQFSNSRSEMNVSTLELGDSALYLCASRPGQSLLGVEAFFGQGTRLTVV.

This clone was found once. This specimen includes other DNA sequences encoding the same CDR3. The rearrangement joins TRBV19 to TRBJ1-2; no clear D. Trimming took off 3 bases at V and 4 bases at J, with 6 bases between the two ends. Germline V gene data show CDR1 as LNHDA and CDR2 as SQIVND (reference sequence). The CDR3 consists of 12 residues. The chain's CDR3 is CASSISVYGYTF. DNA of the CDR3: TGTGCCAGTAGTATTTCCGTCTATGGCTACACCTTC. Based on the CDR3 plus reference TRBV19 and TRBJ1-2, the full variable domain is DGGITQSPKYLFRKEGQNVTLSCEQNLNHDAMYWYRQDPGQGLRLIYYSQIVNDFQKGDIAEGYSVSREKKESFPLTVTSAQKNPTAFYLCASSISVYGYTFGSGTRLTVV.

DNA for the CDR3: TGTGCCTGGAGCCTCCGTCGGATAGCTAACGGCGGGGAGCTGTTTTTT. Translation gives CAWSLRRIANGGELFF. The rearrangement uses TRBV30 and TRBJ2-2; D uncertain. There are 16 residues in the CDR3. CDR1 is GTSNPN and CDR2 is SVGIG in the germline V gene (reference sequence). The V gene lost 3 bases and the J gene lost 7 bases, with 21 bases spanning the gap.

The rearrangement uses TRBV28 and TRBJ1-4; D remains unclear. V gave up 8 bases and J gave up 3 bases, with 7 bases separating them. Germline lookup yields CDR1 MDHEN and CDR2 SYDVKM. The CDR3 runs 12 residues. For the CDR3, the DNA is TGTGCCAGCCACAGTGCTAATGAAAAACTGTTTTTT. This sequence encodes CASHSANEKLFF. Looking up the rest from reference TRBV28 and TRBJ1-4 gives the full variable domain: DVKVTQSSRYLVKRTGEKVFLECVQDMDHENMFWYRQDPGLGLRLIYFSYDVKMKEKGDIPEGYSVSREKKERFSLILESASTNQTSMYLCASHSANEKLFFGSGTQLSVL.

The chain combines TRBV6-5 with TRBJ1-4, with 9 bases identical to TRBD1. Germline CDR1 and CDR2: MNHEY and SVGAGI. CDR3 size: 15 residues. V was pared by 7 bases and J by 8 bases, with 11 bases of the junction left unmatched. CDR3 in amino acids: CASTLRQGGGEKLFF. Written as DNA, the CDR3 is TGTGCCAGCACGTTACGACAGGGGGGTGGAGAAAAACTGTTTTTT.

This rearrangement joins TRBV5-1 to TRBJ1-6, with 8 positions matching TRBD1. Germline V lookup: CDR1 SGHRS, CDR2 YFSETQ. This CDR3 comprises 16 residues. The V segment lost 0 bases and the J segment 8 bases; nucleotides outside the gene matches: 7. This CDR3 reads CASSLGLDRADSPLHF. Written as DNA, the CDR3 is TGCGCCAGCAGCTTGGGCCTGGACAGGGCGGATTCACCCCTCCACTTT.

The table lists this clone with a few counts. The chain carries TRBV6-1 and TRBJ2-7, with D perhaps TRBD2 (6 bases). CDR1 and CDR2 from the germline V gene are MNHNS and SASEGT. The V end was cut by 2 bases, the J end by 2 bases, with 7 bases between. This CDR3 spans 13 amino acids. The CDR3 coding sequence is TGTGCCAGCAGTGAACTAGCGCCCTACGAGCAGTACTTC. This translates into CASSELAPYEQYF.

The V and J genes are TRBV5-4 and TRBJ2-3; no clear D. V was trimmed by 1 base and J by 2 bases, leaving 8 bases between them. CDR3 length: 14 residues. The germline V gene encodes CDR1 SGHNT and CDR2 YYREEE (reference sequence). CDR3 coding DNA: TGTGCCAGCAGCTTGTTAGTTAACACAGATACGCAGTATTTT. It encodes CASSLLVNTDTQYF.

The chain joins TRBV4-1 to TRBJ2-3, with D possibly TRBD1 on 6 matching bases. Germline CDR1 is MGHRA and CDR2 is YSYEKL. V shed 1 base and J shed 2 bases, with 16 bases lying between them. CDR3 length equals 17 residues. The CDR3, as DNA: TGCGCCAGCAGCCAAGTCTCAACAGGGCTCATCACAGATACGCAGTATTTT. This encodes CASSQVSTGLITDTQYF.

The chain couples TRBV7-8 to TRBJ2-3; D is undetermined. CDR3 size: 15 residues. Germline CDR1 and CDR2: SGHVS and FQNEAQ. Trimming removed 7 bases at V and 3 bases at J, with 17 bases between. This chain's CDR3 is CASIIRPLTTDTQYF. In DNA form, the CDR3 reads TGTGCCAGCATCATTAGACCGCTGACTACAGATACGCAGTATTTT.

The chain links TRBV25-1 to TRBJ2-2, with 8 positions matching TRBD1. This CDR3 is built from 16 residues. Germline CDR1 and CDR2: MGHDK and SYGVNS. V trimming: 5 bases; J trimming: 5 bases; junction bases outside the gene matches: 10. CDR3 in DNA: TGTGCCAGCAGTCCAACTGACAGGGGAAATACCGGGGAGCTGTTTTTT. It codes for CASSPTDRGNTGELFF.

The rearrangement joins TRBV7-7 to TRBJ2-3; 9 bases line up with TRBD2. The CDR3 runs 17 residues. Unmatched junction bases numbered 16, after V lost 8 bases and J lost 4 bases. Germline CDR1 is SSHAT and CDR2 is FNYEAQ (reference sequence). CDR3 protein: CASQEGTAGGPSDTQYF. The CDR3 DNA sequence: TGTGCCAGCCAAGAGGGAACGGCGGGAGGGCCGTCAGATACGCAGTATTTT.

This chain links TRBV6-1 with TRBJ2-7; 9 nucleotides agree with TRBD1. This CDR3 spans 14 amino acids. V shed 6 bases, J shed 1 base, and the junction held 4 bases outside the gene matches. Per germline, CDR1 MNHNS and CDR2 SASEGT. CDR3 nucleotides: TGTGCCAGCAGCTCGACAGGGGGATCCTACGAGCAGTACTTC. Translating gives CASSSTGGSYEQYF.

DNA of the CDR3: TGTGCCACCAGCGAAACCGGGAAGGGAATCAATCAGCCCCAGCATTTT. Protein product: CATSETGKGINQPQHF. This chain uses TRBV15 with TRBJ1-5; no reliable D call. CDR1 and CDR2 (germline): LNHNV, YYDKDF (reference sequence). This CDR3 comprises 16 residues. Between the trimmed V and J ends, which lost 5 bases and 3 bases, there was a span of 17 bases.

In DNA, the CDR3 is TGCAGCGTTTATAAGGCAGGGTGGGTACACAATGAGCAGTTCTTC. Translated: CSVYKAGWVHNEQFF. The chain recombines TRBV29-1 with TRBJ2-1, with D tentatively TRBD1 (5 bases). V lost 5 bases to trimming and J lost 5 bases, with 19 bases between them. From germline, CDR1 is SQVTM and CDR2 ANQGSEA. This CDR3 region has 15 residues.